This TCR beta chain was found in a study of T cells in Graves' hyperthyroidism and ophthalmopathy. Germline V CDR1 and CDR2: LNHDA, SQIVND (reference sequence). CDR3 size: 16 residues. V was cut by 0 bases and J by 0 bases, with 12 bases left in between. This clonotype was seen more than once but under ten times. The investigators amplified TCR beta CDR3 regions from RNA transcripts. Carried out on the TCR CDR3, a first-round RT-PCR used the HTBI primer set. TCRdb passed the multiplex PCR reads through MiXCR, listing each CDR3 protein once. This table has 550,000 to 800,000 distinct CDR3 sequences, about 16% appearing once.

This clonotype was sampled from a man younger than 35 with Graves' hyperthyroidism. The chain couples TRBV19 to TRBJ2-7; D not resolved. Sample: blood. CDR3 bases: TGTGCCAGTAGTATAGATTGGGGTAGGAGCTCCTACGAGCAGTACTTC. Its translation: CASSIDWGRSSYEQYF.